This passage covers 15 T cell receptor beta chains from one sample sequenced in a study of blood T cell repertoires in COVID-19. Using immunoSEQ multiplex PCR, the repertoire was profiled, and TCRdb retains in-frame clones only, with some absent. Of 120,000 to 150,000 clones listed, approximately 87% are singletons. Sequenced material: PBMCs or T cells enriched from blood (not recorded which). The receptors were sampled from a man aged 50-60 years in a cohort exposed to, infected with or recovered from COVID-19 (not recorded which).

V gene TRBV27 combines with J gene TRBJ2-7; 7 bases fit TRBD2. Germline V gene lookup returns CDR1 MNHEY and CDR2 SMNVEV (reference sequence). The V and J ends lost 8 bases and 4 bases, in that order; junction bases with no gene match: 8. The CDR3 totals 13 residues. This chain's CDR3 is CASRAAGEYEQYF. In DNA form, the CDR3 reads TGTGCCAGCCGGGCGGCGGGAGAATACGAGCAGTACTTC.

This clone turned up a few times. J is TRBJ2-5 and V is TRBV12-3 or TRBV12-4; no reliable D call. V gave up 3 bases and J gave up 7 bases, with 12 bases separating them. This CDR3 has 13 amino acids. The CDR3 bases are TGTGCCAGCAGTTTTCAAACTCCCGGGACCCAGTACTTC. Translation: CASSFQTPGTQYF.

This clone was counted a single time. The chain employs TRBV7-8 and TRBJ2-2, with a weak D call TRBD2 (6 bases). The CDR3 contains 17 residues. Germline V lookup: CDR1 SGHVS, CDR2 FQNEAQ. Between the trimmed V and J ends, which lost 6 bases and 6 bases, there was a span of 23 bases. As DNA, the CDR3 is TGTGCCAGCAGGAGGGGAGGACTTACGTCCTGGGCCGGGGAGCTGTTTTTT. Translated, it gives CASRRGGLTSWAGELFF.

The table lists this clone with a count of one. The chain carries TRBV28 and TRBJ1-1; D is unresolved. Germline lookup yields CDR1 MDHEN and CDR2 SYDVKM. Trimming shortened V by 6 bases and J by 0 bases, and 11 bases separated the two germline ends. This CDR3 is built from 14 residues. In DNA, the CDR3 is TGTGCCAGCAGCTATACAGAGATGAACACTGAAGCTTTCTTT. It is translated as CASSYTEMNTEAFF.

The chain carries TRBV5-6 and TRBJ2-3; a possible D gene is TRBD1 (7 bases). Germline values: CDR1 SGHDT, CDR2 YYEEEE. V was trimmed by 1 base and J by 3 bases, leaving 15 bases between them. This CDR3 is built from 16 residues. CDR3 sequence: CASSLSSTGRTDTQYF. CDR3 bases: TGTGCCAGCAGCTTGTCTTCGACAGGGAGGACAGATACGCAGTATTTT.

In DNA form, the CDR3 reads TGTGCCAGCAGCTTGTTTTACAGGGATGGGGACACCGGGGAGCTGTTTTTT. It is translated as CASSLFYRDGDTGELFF. The chain carries TRBV5-6 and TRBJ2-2; D may be TRBD1 (6 bases). Per germline, CDR1 SGHDT and CDR2 YYEEEE. CDR3 length equals 17 residues. V was shortened by 1 base and J by 3 bases, with 16 bases between the two germline ends.

The CDR3 is CASSFAGTVNTEAFF. The CDR3 DNA sequence: TGTGCCAGCAGTTTTGCCGGGACAGTGAACACTGAAGCTTTCTTT. The gene calls are TRBV6-2 or TRBV6-3 and TRBJ1-1; 7 nucleotides agree with TRBD1. CDR3 size: 15 residues. V shed 4 bases, J shed 0 bases, and the junction held 5 bases outside the gene matches. CDR1 and CDR2 from the germline V gene are MNHEY and SVGEGT.

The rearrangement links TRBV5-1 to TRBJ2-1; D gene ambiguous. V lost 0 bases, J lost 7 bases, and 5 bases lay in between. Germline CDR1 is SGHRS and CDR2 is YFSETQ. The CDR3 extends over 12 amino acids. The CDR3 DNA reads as TGCGCCAGCAGCTTGGCCGTAAATGAGCAGTTCTTC. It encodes CASSLAVNEQFF.

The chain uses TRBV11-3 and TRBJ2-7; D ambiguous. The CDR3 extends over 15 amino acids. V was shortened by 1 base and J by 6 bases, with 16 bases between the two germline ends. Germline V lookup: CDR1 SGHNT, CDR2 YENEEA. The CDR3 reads CASSLGATALGEQYF. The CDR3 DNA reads TGTGCCAGCAGCTTAGGGGCAACTGCCTTGGGCGAGCAGTACTTC. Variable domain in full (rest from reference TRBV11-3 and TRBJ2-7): EAGVVQSPRYKIIEKKQPVAFWCNPISGHNTLYWYLQNLGQGPELLIRYENEEAVDDSQLPKDRFSAERLKGVDSTLKIQPAELGDSAVYLCASSLGATALGEQYFGPGTRLTVT.

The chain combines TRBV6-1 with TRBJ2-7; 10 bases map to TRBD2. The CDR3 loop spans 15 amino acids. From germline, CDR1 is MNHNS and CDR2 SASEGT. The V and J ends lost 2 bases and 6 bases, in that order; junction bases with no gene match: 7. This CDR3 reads CASSEQGAGGTEQYF. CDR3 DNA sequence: TGTGCCAGCAGTGAACAGGGAGCGGGAGGGACCGAGCAGTACTTC.

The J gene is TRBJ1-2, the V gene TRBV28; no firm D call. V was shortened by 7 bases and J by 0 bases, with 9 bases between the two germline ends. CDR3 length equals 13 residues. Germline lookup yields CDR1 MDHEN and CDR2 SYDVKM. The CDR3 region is CASMAGTNYGYTF. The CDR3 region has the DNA TGTGCCAGCATGGCCGGGACTAACTATGGCTACACCTTC.

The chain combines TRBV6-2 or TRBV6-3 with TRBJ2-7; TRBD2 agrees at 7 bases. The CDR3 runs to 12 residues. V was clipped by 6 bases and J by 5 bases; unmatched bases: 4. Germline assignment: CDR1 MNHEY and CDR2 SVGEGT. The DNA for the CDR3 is TGTGCCAGCAGCCGTGCGGGGGACGAGCAGTACTTC. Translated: CASSRAGDEQYF.

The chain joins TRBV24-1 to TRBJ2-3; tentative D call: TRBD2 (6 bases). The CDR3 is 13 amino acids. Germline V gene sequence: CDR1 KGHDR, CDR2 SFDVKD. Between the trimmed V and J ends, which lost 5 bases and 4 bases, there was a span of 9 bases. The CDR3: CATSVTSSDTQYF. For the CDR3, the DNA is TGTGCCACCAGTGTAACTAGCTCAGATACGCAGTATTTT.

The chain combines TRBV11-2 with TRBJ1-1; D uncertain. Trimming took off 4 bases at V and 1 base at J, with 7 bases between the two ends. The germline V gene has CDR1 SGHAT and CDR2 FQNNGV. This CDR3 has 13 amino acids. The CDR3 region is CASSYPGNTEAFF. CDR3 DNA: TGTGCCAGCAGCTACCCGGGGAACACTGAAGCTTTCTTT.

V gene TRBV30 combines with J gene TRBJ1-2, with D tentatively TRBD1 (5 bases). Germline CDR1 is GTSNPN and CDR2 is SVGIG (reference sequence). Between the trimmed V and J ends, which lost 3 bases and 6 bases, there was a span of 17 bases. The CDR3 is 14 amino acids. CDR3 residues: CAWSALQVSHGYTF. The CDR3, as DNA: TGTGCCTGGAGCGCACTACAGGTCTCTCATGGCTACACCTTC.